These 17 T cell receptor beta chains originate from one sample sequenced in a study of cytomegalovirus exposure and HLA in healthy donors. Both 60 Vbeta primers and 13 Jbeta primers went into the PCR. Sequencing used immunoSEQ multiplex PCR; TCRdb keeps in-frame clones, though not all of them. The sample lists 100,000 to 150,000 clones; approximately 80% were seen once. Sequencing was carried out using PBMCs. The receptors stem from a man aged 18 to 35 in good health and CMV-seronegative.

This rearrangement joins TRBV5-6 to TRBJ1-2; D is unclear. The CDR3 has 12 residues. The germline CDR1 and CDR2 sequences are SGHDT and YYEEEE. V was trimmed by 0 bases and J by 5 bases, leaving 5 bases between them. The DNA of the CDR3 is TGTGCCAGCAGCTTGGGGAGTTATGGCTACACCTTC. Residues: CASSLGSYGYTF.

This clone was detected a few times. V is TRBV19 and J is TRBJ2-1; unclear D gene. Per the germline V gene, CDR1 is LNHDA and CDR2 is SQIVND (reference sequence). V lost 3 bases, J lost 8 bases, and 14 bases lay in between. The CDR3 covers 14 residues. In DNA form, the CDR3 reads TGTGCCAGTAGTATTCCTCTCAGAGGCGATGAGCAGTTCTTC. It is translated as CASSIPLRGDEQFF.

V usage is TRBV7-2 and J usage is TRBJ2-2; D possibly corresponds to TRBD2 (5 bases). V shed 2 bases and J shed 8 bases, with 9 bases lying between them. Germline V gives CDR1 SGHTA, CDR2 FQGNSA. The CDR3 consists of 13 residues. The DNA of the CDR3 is TGTGCCAGCAGCTTAAGGACTCAGGGGGAGCTGTTTTTT. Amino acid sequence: CASSLRTQGELFF.

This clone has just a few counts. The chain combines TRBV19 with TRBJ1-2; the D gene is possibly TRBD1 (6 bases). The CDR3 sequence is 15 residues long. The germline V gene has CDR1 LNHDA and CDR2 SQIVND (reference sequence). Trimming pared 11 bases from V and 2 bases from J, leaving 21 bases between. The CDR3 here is CASKKSPGQNYGYTF. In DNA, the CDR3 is TGTGCCTCTAAAAAAAGTCCAGGACAGAACTATGGCTACACCTTC.

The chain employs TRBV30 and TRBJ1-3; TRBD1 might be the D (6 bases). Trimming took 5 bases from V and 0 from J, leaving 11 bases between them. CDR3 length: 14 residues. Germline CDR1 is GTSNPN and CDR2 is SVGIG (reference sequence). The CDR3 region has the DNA TGTGCCTGGGATGACAGGAACTCTGGAAACACCATATATTTT. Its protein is CAWDDRNSGNTIYF.

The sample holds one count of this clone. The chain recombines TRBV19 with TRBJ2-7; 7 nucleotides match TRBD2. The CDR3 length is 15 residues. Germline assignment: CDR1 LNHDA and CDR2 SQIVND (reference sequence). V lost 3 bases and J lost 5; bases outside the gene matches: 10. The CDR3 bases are TGTGCCAGTAGTATCGGACTCTCGGGGGGTGACGAGCAGTACTTC. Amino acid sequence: CASSIGLSGGDEQYF.

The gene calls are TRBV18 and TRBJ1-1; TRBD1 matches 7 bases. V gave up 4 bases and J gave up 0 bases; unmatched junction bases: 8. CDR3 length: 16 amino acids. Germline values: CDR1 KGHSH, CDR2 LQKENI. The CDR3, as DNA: TGTGCCAGCTCACTGAGCCGGGACAGCATGAACACTGAAGCTTTCTTT. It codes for CASSLSRDSMNTEAFF.

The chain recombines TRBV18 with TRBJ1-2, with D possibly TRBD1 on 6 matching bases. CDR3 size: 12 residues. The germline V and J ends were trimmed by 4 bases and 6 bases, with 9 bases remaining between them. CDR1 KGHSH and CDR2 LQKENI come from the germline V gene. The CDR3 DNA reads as TGTGCCAGCTCACTCTCAGGGGATGGCTACACCTTC. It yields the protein CASSLSGDGYTF.

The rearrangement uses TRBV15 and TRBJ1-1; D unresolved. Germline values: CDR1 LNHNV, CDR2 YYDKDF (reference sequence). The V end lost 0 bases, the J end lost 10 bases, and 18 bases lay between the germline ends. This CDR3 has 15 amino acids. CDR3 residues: CATSRELDPFGLAFF. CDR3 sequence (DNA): TGTGCCACCAGCAGAGAGCTAGATCCGTTCGGCTTAGCTTTCTTT.

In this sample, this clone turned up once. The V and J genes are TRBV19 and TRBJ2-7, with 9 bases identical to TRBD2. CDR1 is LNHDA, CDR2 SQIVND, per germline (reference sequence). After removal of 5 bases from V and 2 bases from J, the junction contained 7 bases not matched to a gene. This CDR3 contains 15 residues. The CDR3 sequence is CASSGRTSEAYEQYF. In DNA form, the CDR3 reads TGTGCCAGTAGTGGAAGGACTAGCGAGGCCTACGAGCAGTACTTC.

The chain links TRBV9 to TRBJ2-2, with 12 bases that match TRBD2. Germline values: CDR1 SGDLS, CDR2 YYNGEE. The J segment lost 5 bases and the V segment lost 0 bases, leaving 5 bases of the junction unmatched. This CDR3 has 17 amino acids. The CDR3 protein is CASSVGLAGGGTGELFF. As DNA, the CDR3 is TGTGCCAGCAGCGTAGGGCTAGCGGGAGGGGGAACCGGGGAGCTGTTTTTT.

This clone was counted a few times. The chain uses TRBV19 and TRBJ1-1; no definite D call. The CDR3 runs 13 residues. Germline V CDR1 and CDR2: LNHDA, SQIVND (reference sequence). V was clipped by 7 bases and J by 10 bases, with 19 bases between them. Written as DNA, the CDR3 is TGTGCCAGTACCCATCCGTCCGAAGATAGAGCTTTCTTT. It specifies CASTHPSEDRAFF. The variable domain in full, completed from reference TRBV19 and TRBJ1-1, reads DGGITQSPKYLFRKEGQNVTLSCEQNLNHDAMYWYRQDPGQGLRLIYYSQIVNDFQKGDIAEGYSVSREKKESFPLTVTSAQKNPTAFYLCASTHPSEDRAFFGQGTRLTVV.

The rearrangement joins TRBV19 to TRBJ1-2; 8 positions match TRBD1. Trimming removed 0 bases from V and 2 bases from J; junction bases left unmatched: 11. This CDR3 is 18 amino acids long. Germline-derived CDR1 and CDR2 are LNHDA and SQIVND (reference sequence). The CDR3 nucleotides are TGTGCCAGTAGTATAGACCCGGGACAGGTTTTCGGGAACTATGGCTACACCTTC. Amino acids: CASSIDPGQVFGNYGYTF.

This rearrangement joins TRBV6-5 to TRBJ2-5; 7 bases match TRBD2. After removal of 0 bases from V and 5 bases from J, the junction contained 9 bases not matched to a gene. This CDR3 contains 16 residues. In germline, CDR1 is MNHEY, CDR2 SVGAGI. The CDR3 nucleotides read TGTGCCAGCAGTTACTCGGGGCGGGAGTTCGGGGAGACCCAGTACTTC. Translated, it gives CASSYSGREFGETQYF.

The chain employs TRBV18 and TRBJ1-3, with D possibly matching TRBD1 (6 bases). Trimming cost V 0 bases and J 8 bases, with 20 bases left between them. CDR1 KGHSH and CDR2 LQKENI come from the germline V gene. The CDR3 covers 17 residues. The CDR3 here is CASSPPRTAVKGDTIYF. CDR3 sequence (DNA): TGTGCCAGCTCACCACCGCGGACAGCGGTCAAAGGGGACACCATATATTTT.

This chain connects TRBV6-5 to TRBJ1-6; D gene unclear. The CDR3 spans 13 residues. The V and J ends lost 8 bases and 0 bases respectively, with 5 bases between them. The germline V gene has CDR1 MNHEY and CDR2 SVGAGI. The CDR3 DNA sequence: TGTGCCAGCTACAGCTCCTATAATTCACCCCTCCACTTT. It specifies CASYSSYNSPLHF.

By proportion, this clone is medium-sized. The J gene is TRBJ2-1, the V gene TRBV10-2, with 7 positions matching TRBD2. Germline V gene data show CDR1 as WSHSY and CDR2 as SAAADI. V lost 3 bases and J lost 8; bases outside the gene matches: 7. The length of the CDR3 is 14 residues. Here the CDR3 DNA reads TGCGCCAGCAGTGATACGGCGGGAGCGGATGAGCAGTTCTTC. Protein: CASSDTAGADEQFF.